One sample yielded the 24 T cell receptor beta chains listed below, sequenced in a study of cytotoxic CD8 clonotypes in ibrutinib-treated CLL. TCRdb's copy holds only in-frame clones and misses some; the assay was immunoSEQ multiplex PCR. The sample records 150,000 to 200,000 clones, about 88% being singletons. This specimen was PBMCs, taken at disease progression, from a patient treated with ibrutinib. Source of these receptors: a human donor with chronic lymphocytic leukemia.

This chain links TRBV7-7 with TRBJ2-7, with TRBD2 matching 8 bases. V lost 1 base to trimming and J lost 3 bases; unmatched junction nucleotides: 2. Germline loops: CDR1 SSHAT, CDR2 FNYEAQ (reference sequence). The CDR3 covers 14 residues. CDR3 sequence reads: CASSLGLAGYEQYF. The CDR3 DNA reads TGTGCCAGCAGCTTAGGGCTAGCGGGCTACGAGCAGTACTTC.

V is TRBV27 and J is TRBJ1-1, with 8 bases fitting TRBD1. With V trimmed by 6 bases and J by 5 bases, 11 bases remained unmatched. The CDR3 is 15 residues long. From germline, CDR1 is MNHEY and CDR2 SMNVEV (reference sequence). The CDR3 spells CASSRGGRGHTEAFF. The CDR3 DNA reads TGTGCCAGCAGCCGAGGCGGCAGGGGGCATACTGAAGCTTTCTTT.

The V gene is TRBV7-9, the J gene TRBJ2-2; D unresolved. This CDR3 is 14 amino acids long. Germline assignment: CDR1 SEHNR and CDR2 FQNEAQ (reference sequence). Between the trimmed V and J ends, which lost 1 base and 5 bases, there was a span of 8 bases. The DNA of the CDR3 is TGTGCCAGCAGCTTAGGGGTACAGACCGGGGAGCTGTTTTTT. Translated, it gives CASSLGVQTGELFF. The variable domain in full, with the rest retrieved from reference TRBV7-9 and TRBJ2-2, is DTGVSQNPRHKITKRGQNVTFRCDPISEHNRLYWYRQTLGQGPEFLTYFQNEAQLEKSRLLSDRFSAERPKGSFSTLEIQRTEQGDSAMYLCASSLGVQTGELFFGEGSRLTVL.

V and J are TRBV5-1 and TRBJ2-7, with D possibly being TRBD1 (5 bases). Germline lookup yields CDR1 SGHRS and CDR2 YFSETQ. The CDR3 runs to 16 residues. V lost 3 bases and J lost 3, with 19 bases in between. Written as DNA, the CDR3 is TGCGCCAGCAGCTCAGACGACAGAATGGGCTACTACGAGCAGTACTTC. This sequence encodes CASSSDDRMGYYEQYF.

The rearrangement joins TRBV4-3 to TRBJ2-5; the D call may be TRBD1 or TRBD2 (5 bases each). This CDR3 is 16 amino acids long. V shed 1 base and J shed 2 bases, with 14 bases lying between them. Germline values: CDR1 LGHNA, CDR2 YSLEER. CDR3 residues: CASSQGVGDGQETQYF. The CDR3 region has the DNA TGCGCCAGCAGCCAAGGAGTTGGGGACGGTCAAGAGACCCAGTACTTC.

This rearrangement joins TRBV12-5 to TRBJ2-1; 8 bases are shared with TRBD2. The V segment lost 7 bases and the J segment 3 bases; nucleotides outside the gene matches: 5. This CDR3 is 14 amino acids long. CDR1 is LGHNT, CDR2 FRNRAP, per germline. The CDR3 reads CASVWTSFYNEQFF. The DNA for the CDR3 is TGTGCTAGTGTCTGGACTAGCTTCTACAATGAGCAGTTCTTC. Variable domain in full (rest from reference TRBV12-5 and TRBJ2-1): DARVTQTPRHKVTEMGQEVTMRCQPILGHNTVFWYRQTMMQGLELLAYFRNRAPLDDSGMPKDRFSAEMPDATLATLKIQPSEPRDSAVYFCASVWTSFYNEQFFGPGTRLTVL.

The genes are TRBV28 and TRBJ1-1, with a tentative D call TRBD1 (5 bases). The CDR3 consists of 16 residues. The V gene lost 6 bases and the J gene lost 1 base, with 18 bases spanning the gap. CDR1 and CDR2 from the germline V gene are MDHEN and SYDVKM. The chain's CDR3 is CASSTRTSPQNTEAFF. Here the CDR3 DNA reads TGTGCCAGCAGCACAAGGACAAGTCCCCAGAACACTGAAGCTTTCTTT.

The gene calls are TRBV10-3 and TRBJ2-7, with D perhaps assigned TRBD1 or TRBD2 (5 bases each). V was shortened by 6 bases and J by 7 bases, with 22 bases between the two germline ends. Germline V CDR1 and CDR2: ENHRY, SYGVKD. The CDR3 is 15 amino acids. The CDR3 here is CAIRETGTPIVEQYF. CDR3 nucleotides: TGTGCCATCAGGGAAACCGGGACCCCCATAGTGGAGCAGTACTTC.

The V and J genes are TRBV27 and TRBJ1-2, with a possible D match to TRBD1 (5 bases). Germline CDR1 and CDR2: MNHEY and SMNVEV (reference sequence). CDR3 length equals 13 residues. V shed 3 bases and J shed 7 bases, with 12 bases lying between them. Here the CDR3 reads CASSFRETGGYTF. For the CDR3, the DNA is TGTGCCAGCAGTTTCAGGGAAACGGGTGGCTACACCTTC.

This clone was seen only once. V usage is TRBV7-2 and J usage is TRBJ2-1; D call uncertain. V shed 5 bases and J shed 7 bases, with 12 bases lying between them. CDR3 length equals 13 residues. Germline lookup yields CDR1 SGHTA and CDR2 FQGNSA. CDR3 residues: CASSRIQRNEQFF. Written as DNA, the CDR3 is TGTGCCAGCAGCAGAATACAGCGAAATGAGCAGTTCTTC.

This chain links TRBV19 with TRBJ1-2, with 9 bases identical to TRBD1. Germline assignment: CDR1 LNHDA and CDR2 SQIVND (reference sequence). This CDR3 has 13 amino acids. Unmatched junction bases numbered 5, after V lost 9 bases and J lost 3 bases. The CDR3 DNA reads TGTGCCAGCCAGACAGGGGGTTACTATGGCTACACCTTC. Translating it yields CASQTGGYYGYTF.

The gene calls are TRBV19 and TRBJ1-2; 10 bases are a match to TRBD1. Germline CDR1 is LNHDA and CDR2 is SQIVND (reference sequence). The J segment lost 4 bases and the V segment lost 6 bases, leaving 14 bases of the junction unmatched. The CDR3 has 17 residues. CDR3 in amino acids: CASRPRATGGLPYGYTF. The CDR3 bases are TGTGCCAGTAGACCCCGAGCGACAGGGGGCCTCCCCTATGGCTACACCTTC.

This clone has more than one count but fewer than ten. The chain recombines TRBV7-2 with TRBJ2-3, with 9 bases identical to TRBD2. Trimming at V came to 6 bases and at J to 3 bases, leaving 7 bases not matched to a gene. This CDR3 is 15 amino acids long. Germline lookup yields CDR1 SGHTA and CDR2 FQGNSA. The CDR3 nucleotides are TGTGCCAGCAGAGAGGGACTAGCCTCAACAGATACGCAGTATTTT. Its protein is CASREGLASTDTQYF.

The genes are TRBV6-4 and TRBJ1-2; D may be TRBD1 (6 bases). Between the trimmed V and J ends, which lost 5 bases and 8 bases, there was a span of 15 bases. CDR1 is MRHNA and CDR2 is SNTAGT in the germline V gene. The CDR3 loop spans 13 amino acids. This CDR3 is CASSPKEGTGYTF. The CDR3 region has the DNA TGTGCCAGCAGTCCTAAAGAGGGGACAGGCTACACCTTC.

The chain has TRBV5-5 and TRBJ2-7, with no clear D. V shed 3 bases and J shed 2 bases, with 6 bases lying between them. CDR1 SGHKS and CDR2 YYEKEE come from the germline V gene (reference sequence). The CDR3 has 12 residues. The CDR3 is CASSYSTYEQYF. DNA of the CDR3: TGTGCCAGCAGCTACTCAACCTACGAGCAGTACTTC.

The chain links TRBV25-1 to TRBJ2-1; 12 bases line up with TRBD2. The germline V gene has CDR1 MGHDK and CDR2 SYGVNS. V shed 0 bases, J shed 8 bases, and the junction held 11 bases outside the gene matches. CDR3 length equals 18 residues. CDR3 nucleotide sequence: TGTGCCAGCAGTGAATATATAACTCTAGCGGGAGGGCTGGATGAGCAGTTCTTC. This codes for CASSEYITLAGGLDEQFF.

This clone appeared once. V and J are TRBV25-1 and TRBJ1-1; TRBD1 matches 9 bases. Germline assignment: CDR1 MGHDK and CDR2 SYGVNS. J gave up 5 bases and V 3 bases, and 7 bases lay outside the gene matches. The CDR3 runs to 15 residues. CDR3 nucleotide sequence: TGTGCCAGCAGTGACCCGGGACAGGGAAAGACTGAAGCTTTCTTT. Protein product: CASSDPGQGKTEAFF.

This clone was counted a single time. The chain employs TRBV11-3 and TRBJ2-2; tentative D call: TRBD2 (6 bases). Trimming left V 5 bases short and J 4 bases short, with 20 bases between. The germline gives CDR1 SGHNT, CDR2 YENEEA. The CDR3 consists of 17 residues. Here the CDR3 DNA reads TGTGCCAGCAGCCCCCCCCTGTTGACGGGAGCCACCGGGGAGCTGTTTTTT. This translates into CASSPPLLTGATGELFF.

The chain employs TRBV10-1 and TRBJ2-1; TRBD1 is a possible D gene (5 bases). The length of the CDR3 is 14 residues. The V and J ends lost 0 bases and 15 bases respectively, with 18 bases between them. Germline-derived CDR1 and CDR2 are WNHNN and SYGVQD (reference sequence). CDR3 protein: CASSESIVRVKRFF. The CDR3 DNA reads as TGCGCCAGCAGTGAGTCGATCGTCAGGGTGAAGCGGTTCTTC.

Only one count was recorded for this clone. This chain connects TRBV9 to TRBJ2-7; 9 nucleotides match TRBD1. This CDR3 is built from 15 residues. The germline gives CDR1 SGDLS, CDR2 YYNGEE. With V trimmed by 0 bases and J by 2 bases, 3 bases remained unmatched. The CDR3 DNA follows: TGTGCCAGCAGCGTAGGGACAGGGGAGCCCTACGAGCAGTACTTC. Residues: CASSVGTGEPYEQYF.

The J gene is TRBJ1-6, the V gene TRBV19, with D uncertain. Trimming stripped 4 bases from V and 6 bases from J, with 7 bases between. CDR1 and CDR2 from the germline V gene are LNHDA and SQIVND (reference sequence). The CDR3 consists of 13 residues. In nucleotides, the CDR3 is TGTGCCAGTAGTACCCGGATTAATTCACCCCTCCACTTT. It is translated as CASSTRINSPLHF.

The gene calls are TRBV7-3 and TRBJ2-2; D gene unclear. CDR1 is SGHTA and CDR2 is FQGTGA in the germline V gene. The CDR3 has 16 amino acids. Trimming left V 1 base short and J 2 bases short, with 11 bases between. CDR3 DNA: TGTGCCAGCAGCTTAAGTTTGAGCACAAACACCGGGGAGCTGTTTTTT. Amino acid sequence: CASSLSLSTNTGELFF.

The V and J genes are TRBV6-6 and TRBJ2-6; D tentatively reads TRBD1 or TRBD2 (5 bases each). The CDR3 is made up of 14 amino acids. V was shortened by 5 bases and J by 8 bases, with 13 bases between the two germline ends. Germline V gene lookup returns CDR1 MNHNY and CDR2 SVGAGI (reference sequence). The DNA of the CDR3 is TGTGCCAGCAGTCCTAAGCCGGGGCCCAACGTCCTGACTTTC. It encodes CASSPKPGPNVLTF.

The chain uses TRBV27 and TRBJ1-2, with TRBD1 as a possible D gene (5 bases). The CDR3 has 15 residues. Germline CDR1 reads MNHEY; CDR2 reads SMNVEV (reference sequence). V was clipped by 1 base and J by 6 bases, with 15 bases between them. CDR3 coding DNA: TGTGCCAGCAGTTTATACTTTGGCAGGGAGAATGGCTACACCTTC. Its translation is CASSLYFGRENGYTF.